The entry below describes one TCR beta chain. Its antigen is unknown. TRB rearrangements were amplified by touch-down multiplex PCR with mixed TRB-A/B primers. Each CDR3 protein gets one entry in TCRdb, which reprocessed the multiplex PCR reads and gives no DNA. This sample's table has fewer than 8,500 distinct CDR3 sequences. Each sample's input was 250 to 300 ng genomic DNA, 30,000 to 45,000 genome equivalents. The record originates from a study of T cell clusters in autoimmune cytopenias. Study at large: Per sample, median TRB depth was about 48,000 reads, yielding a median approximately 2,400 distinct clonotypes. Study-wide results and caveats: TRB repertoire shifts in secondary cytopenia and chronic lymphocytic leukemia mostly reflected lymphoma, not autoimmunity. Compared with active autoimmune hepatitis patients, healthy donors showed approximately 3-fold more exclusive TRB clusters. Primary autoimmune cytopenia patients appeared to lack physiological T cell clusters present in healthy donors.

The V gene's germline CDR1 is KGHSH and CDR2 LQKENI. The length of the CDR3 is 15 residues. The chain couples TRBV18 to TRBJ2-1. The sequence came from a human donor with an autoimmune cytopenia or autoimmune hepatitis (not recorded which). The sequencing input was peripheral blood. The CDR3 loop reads CASSLVRGSYNEQFF.